This T cell receptor beta chain was documented in a study of tumor-infiltrating lymphocytes in primary liver carcinoma. Comment on this clonotype: Compared with germline, one end of the junction differs, possibly owing to a read error.

Total RNA amounting to roughly 0.5 ug was the source from which TCR beta cDNA was made with a constant-region primer. Libraries covering TCR beta were generated through three nested multiplex PCR rounds (using a slightly modified ARM-PCR). The first two PCR rounds used TRBV1-TRBV30 forward primers with a C-beta reverse primer, roughly 10 cycles each. Each CDR3 protein is one row after TCRdb ran MiXCR on the multiplex PCR reads. The data hold 70,000 to 85,000 distinct CDR3 sequences, with about two thirds observed a single time. The CDR3 totals 15 residues. Taking about 19-32 mg of unsorted bulk tissue, the authors co-extracted RNA and DNA. No patient had received treatment, and all had chronic HBV infection.

This chain links TRBV12-3 or TRBV12-4 with TRBJ2-5, with 10 bases that match TRBD1. The sample taken for sequencing was liver tumor tissue from sampling region 4. Described subset: tumor region T4, right-lateral pole. This sequence originates from a woman aged 60-70 years with primary liver carcinoma and hepatitis B virus infection. CDR3 DNA: TGTGTCAGCAGTTTCGGGACAGGGGATTTAGAGACTCAGTACTTC. This sequence encodes CVSSFGTGDLETQYF.